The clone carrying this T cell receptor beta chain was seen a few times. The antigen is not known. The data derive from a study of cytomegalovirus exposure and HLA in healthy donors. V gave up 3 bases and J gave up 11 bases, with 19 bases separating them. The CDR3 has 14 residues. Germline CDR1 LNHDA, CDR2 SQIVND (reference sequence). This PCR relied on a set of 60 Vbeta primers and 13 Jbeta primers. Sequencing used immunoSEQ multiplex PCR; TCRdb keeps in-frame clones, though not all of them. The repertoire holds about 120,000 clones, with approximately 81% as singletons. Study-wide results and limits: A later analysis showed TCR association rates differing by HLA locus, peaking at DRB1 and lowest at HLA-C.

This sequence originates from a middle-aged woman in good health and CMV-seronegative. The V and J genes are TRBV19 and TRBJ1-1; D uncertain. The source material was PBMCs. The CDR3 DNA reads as TGTGCCAGTAGTATGACGGGCCCACGGGATGGGGCTTTCTTT. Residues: CASSMTGPRDGAFF. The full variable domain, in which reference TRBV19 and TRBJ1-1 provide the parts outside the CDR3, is DGGITQSPKYLFRKEGQNVTLSCEQNLNHDAMYWYRQDPGQGLRLIYYSQIVNDFQKGDIAEGYSVSREKKESFPLTVTSAQKNPTAFYLCASSMTGPRDGAFFGQGTRLTVV.